The 9 T cell receptor beta chains in this list originate from one sample, sequenced in a study of human T cells and chemical hapten exposure. Time point given: pre-sensitization, week 0. The treatment is: therapeutic diphenylcyclopropenone sensitization with weekly scalp DPC. TCRdb reanalysed the RACE reads using MiXCR and keeps one entry per CDR3 protein. The sample has around 350,000 distinct CDR3 sequences, about 5.4% seen once. Material: whole blood, obtained in connection with sensitization to the hapten diphenylcyclopropenone (DPC). Receptor source: a woman younger than 30 with alopecia areata. Some clones in this sample may be carry-over from other donors' samples.

V is TRBV2 and J is TRBJ1-1, with D maybe TRBD1 (6 bases). The ends were cut back, 0 bases at V and 1 base at J, with 12 bases in the middle. Germline V lookup: CDR1 SNHLY, CDR2 FYNNEI. The CDR3 runs to 16 residues. The CDR3 protein is CASSEALQGRNTEAFF. CDR3 DNA sequence: TGTGCCAGCAGTGAAGCGCTTCAGGGGAGGAACACTGAAGCTTTCTTT.

This clonotype was picked up a small number of times. CDR3 sequence (DNA): TGTGCCAGCAGTTCCCAGGGACCCCATACGCAGTATTTT. Protein sequence: CASSSQGPHTQYF. The chain carries TRBV27 and TRBJ2-3; D tentatively reads TRBD1 or TRBD2 (5 bases each). The CDR3 contains 13 residues. Trimming left V 4 bases short and J 7 bases short, with 12 bases between. Germline CDR1 MNHEY, CDR2 SMNVEV (reference sequence).

This clonotype has ten or more counts. The CDR3 is CASRFSGGTYGYTF. Written as DNA, the CDR3 is TGTGCCAGCAGGTTTTCAGGGGGCACCTATGGCTACACCTTC. The chain joins TRBV12-3 or TRBV12-4 to TRBJ1-2, with 8 positions matching TRBD1. V was pared by 6 bases and J by 4 bases, with 7 bases of the junction left unmatched. CDR3 length equals 14 residues.

This chain joins TRBV2 and TRBJ1-5, with D perhaps TRBD1 (5 bases). V gave up 5 bases and J gave up 4 bases, with 15 bases separating them. Germline CDR1 reads SNHLY; CDR2 reads FYNNEI. The CDR3 length is 15 residues. The CDR3 DNA follows: TGTGCCAGCAGTCAGGAAAGAGGGACTAATCAGCCCCAGCATTTT. Its protein is CASSQERGTNQPQHF.

This clonotype was counted ten times or more. The V call is TRBV5-1, the J call TRBJ2-5; D is perhaps TRBD1 or TRBD2 (5 bases each). Trimming cost V 0 bases and J 2 bases, with 11 bases left between them. This CDR3 is 15 amino acids long. The germline V gene encodes CDR1 SGHRS and CDR2 YFSETQ. CDR3 loop: CASSLDQGPQETQYF. In DNA, the CDR3 is TGCGCCAGCAGCTTGGACCAGGGACCTCAAGAGACCCAGTACTTC.

There are many counts of this clonotype. The chain combines TRBV6-7 with TRBJ1-2; D is ambiguous. TRBV6-7 is noted as an ORF with a role that remains uncertain. The CDR3 runs to 14 residues. V shed 2 bases and J shed 4 bases, with 11 bases lying between them. For the CDR3, the DNA is TGTGCCAGCAGTTACGACGAGGGAGGCTATGGCTACACCTTC. Translation gives CASSYDEGGYGYTF.

This chain uses TRBV29-1 with TRBJ2-3; 10 bases map to TRBD1. This CDR3 comprises 14 residues. Trimming cost V 7 bases and J 4 bases; bases outside gene matches: 8. Per the germline V gene, CDR1 is SQVTM and CDR2 is ANQGSEA. The CDR3 DNA reads TGCAGCGGCGACCCGGGACAGGGGTCAGATACGCAGTATTTT. This gives the protein CSGDPGQGSDTQYF.

As to this clonotype: This may be a read error: a much more frequent sequence differs by one nucleotide. Likely a read error: the CDR3 ends without its conserved phenylalanine or tryptophan. This CDR3 is CASSISTLRALRTEAFL. The DNA for the CDR3 is TGTGCCAGCAGCATCTCAACCCTCCGGGCCTTAAGAACTGAAGCTTTCCTT. The chain uses TRBV6-2 or TRBV6-3 and TRBJ1-1, with unresolved D. The V gene lost 6 bases and the J gene lost 5 bases, with 25 bases spanning the gap. CDR3 size: 17 residues. Germline lookup yields CDR1 MNHEY and CDR2 SVGEGT.

This clonotype was picked up a small number of times. The chain joins TRBV18 to TRBJ2-7; 11 bases fit TRBD1. V shed 3 bases, J shed 7 bases, and the junction held 11 bases outside the gene matches. CDR1 is KGHSH, CDR2 LQKENI, per germline. CDR3 length: 16 amino acids. The CDR3 reads CASSPEPGQGVREQYF. The CDR3 coding sequence is TGTGCCAGCTCACCTGAACCGGGACAGGGGGTTCGGGAGCAGTACTTC.